The source of this T cell receptor beta chain is a study of T cells expressing NK-cell markers. TCRdb reprocessed the 5' RACE reads, with one entry per CDR3 protein and no DNA. The listing contains almost 450,000 distinct CDR3 sequences. The V gene's germline CDR1 is MGHDK and CDR2 SYGVNS. This CDR3 comprises 16 residues. The chain uses TRBV25-1 and TRBJ1-2. Sequencing was carried out using blood T cells: a sorted CD56 or NKG2C T cell subset, CD4+ or CD8+ T cells, or bulk PBMC T cells (not recorded which). The receptor comes from a woman between 18 and 75 years old in good health. CDR3 sequence: CASSEYRAANNYGYTF.